What follows is one TCR beta chain and its context. This specimen belongs to a study of shared clonotypes between healthy human individuals. Study as a whole: Three CD4 naive, three CD4 memory, two CD8 naive and one CD8 memory plate were used per donor.

Investigators spread the genomic DNA of each subset evenly over several immunoSEQ plates. Using immunoSEQ multiplex PCR, the repertoire was profiled, and TCRdb retains in-frame clones only, with some absent. Of 2 million to 3 million clones listed, approximately 92% were seen once; the top ten hold about 0.13%. The CDR3 is 16 residues long. Germline CDR1 reads SGHTA; CDR2 reads FQGNSA. J lost 0 bases, V lost 5 bases, and 6 bases had no gene match. The chain has TRBV7-2 and TRBJ2-1, with 8 positions matching TRBD1. Sequencing was carried out using naive CD4+ T cells sorted from blood. The subset here: CD45RA+ positively selected. The origin of this receptor is a man aged 18 to 29 in good health. The CDR3 DNA follows: TGTGCCAGCAGCCCATCGACAGGGGTCTCCTACAATGAGCAGTTCTTC. It specifies CASSPSTGVSYNEQFF.